This TCR beta chain was obtained from a study of blood T cell repertoires in COVID-19. This clone showed up just a few times. The V gene end was trimmed by 4 bases and the J gene end by 2 bases; junction bases not matched to a gene: 6. Germline-derived CDR1 and CDR2 are SGHRS and YFSETQ. This CDR3 contains 14 residues. Clones were sequenced by immunoSEQ multiplex PCR, and TCRdb holds only the in-frame ones, with some missing. The data hold 70,000 to 95,000 clones, with 70% to 80% observed a single time. The sample consisted of peripheral blood. The chain couples TRBV5-1 to TRBJ2-7; TRBD1 aligns across 7 bases. The receptor was derived from a human donor in a cohort sampled during active COVID-19. CDR3 protein: CASSPGQLAYEQYF. The CDR3 nucleotides are TGCGCCAGCAGCCCGGGACAGTTGGCCTACGAGCAGTACTTC.